The rows below give T cell receptor beta chains drawn from one sample of a study of cytomegalovirus exposure and HLA in healthy donors. TCRdb keeps only in-frame clones here, not all; method: immunoSEQ multiplex PCR. The sample has roughly 80,000 clones, about 80% seen once. Specimen: PBMCs. These receptors originate from a man aged 45-60 years in good health and CMV-seropositive. Each CDR3 is given with its conserved first and last residue. A D gene is named only where the DNA matches it firmly. The size field is filled for only some rows; it gives once, few, many or a size class.

TRBJ2-5	TRBD2	TRBV19	NA	CASSPQGLAGAIVGHQETQYF	TGTGCCAGTAGTCCGCAAGGACTAGCGGGAGCTATTGTTGGACACCAAGAGACCCAGTACTTC
TRBJ2-1	TRBD2	TRBV7-2	NA	CASSHPLAGGQGSYNEQFF	TGTGCCAGCAGCCATCCCCTAGCGGGAGGGCAAGGCTCCTACAATGAGCAGTTCTTC
TRBJ2-4	TRBD1	TRBV6-5	NA	CASRPGTGGNIQYF	TGTGCCAGCAGACCCGGGACAGGGGGAAACATTCAGTACTTC
TRBJ2-5	TRBD2	TRBV19	NA	CASSIRLAERQETQYF	TGTGCCAGTAGTATCCGACTAGCGGAGCGGCAAGAGACCCAGTACTTC
TRBJ2-5	TRBD2	TRBV6-5	NA	CASSYSPGAGEQYF	TGTGCCAGCAGTTACTCGCCGGGAGCGGGAGAGCAGTACTTC
TRBJ2-3	NA	TRBV30	NA	CAWSPSLTADTQYF	TGTGCCTGGAGTCCCTCCTTAACCGCGGATACGCAGTATTTT
TRBJ2-1	TRBD2	TRBV10-3	NA	CATTGLRSGTSATNEQFF	TGTGCCACCACGGGATTGAGATCCGGGACTAGCGCGACCAATGAGCAGTTCTTC
TRBJ2-7	TRBD1	TRBV4-1	NA	CASSQDRQGIYEQYF	TGCGCCAGCAGCCAAGACCGACAGGGGATCTACGAGCAGTACTTC
TRBJ1-2	NA	TRBV5-1	few	CASSQDPGLNYGYTF	TGCGCCAGCAGCCAAGACCCGGGACTCAACTATGGCTACACCTTC
TRBJ2-3	NA	TRBV10-1	few	CASSERVAGTDTQYF	TGCGCCAGCAGTGAGCGAGTAGCGGGCACAGATACGCAGTATTTT
TRBJ2-1	TRBD2	TRBV18	NA	CASSPPASGNNEYYNEQFF	TGTGCCAGCTCACCACCCGCTAGCGGAAACAATGAGTACTACAATGAGCAGTTCTTC
TRBJ1-6	NA	TRBV5-4	once	CASSLMGGPLSPLHF	TGTGCCAGCAGCTTGATGGGGGGGCCATTATCACCCCTCCACTTT
TRBJ2-3	TRBD1	TRBV11-2	NA	CASSRTGRTDTQYF	TGTGCCAGCAGCCGGACAGGGAGGACAGATACGCAGTATTTT
TRBJ2-7	TRBD1	TRBV5-1	few	CASSFGQGTAYEQYF	TGCGCCAGCAGCTTCGGACAGGGGACGGCCTACGAGCAGTACTTC
TRBJ1-2	NA	TRBV11-3	few	CASSLEQNYGYTF	TGTGCCAGCAGCTTAGAACAGAACTATGGCTACACCTTC
TRBJ1-5	TRBD1	TRBV19	few	CASRLTGTGGDQPQHF	TGTGCCAGTAGATTAACCGGGACAGGGGGCGATCAGCCCCAGCATTTT
TRBJ1-2	NA	TRBV5-1	NA	CASSFTDSGYGYTF	TGCGCCAGCAGCTTTACCGACTCAGGGTATGGCTACACCTTC
TRBJ2-3	TRBD2	TRBV5-8	NA	CASSLEVGSSGRSDTQYF	TGTGCCAGCAGCTTGGAGGTCGGTTCTAGCGGGAGGTCAGATACGCAGTATTTT
TRBJ2-1	TRBD1	TRBV27	few	CATSTGPSYNEQFF	TGTGCCACCTCGACAGGGCCTTCCTACAATGAGCAGTTCTTC
TRBJ1-2	NA	TRBV19	NA	CASSGGQLYGYTF	TGTGCCAGTAGTGGAGGACAGCTGTATGGCTACACCTTC
TRBJ2-3	NA	TRBV2	NA	CASSMDGSHTDTQYF	TGTGCCAGCAGCATGGACGGGAGTCACACAGATACGCAGTATTTT
TRBJ2-3	NA	TRBV6-6	NA	CASSYSGTDTQYF	TGTGCCAGCAGTTACTCCGGCACAGATACGCAGTATTTT
TRBJ1-2	TRBD1	TRBV25-1	few	CASSGRGRGYTF	TGTGCCAGCAGTGGCAGGGGGCGGGGCTACACCTTC
TRBJ2-6	NA	TRBV6-6	NA	CASNTGGAGANVLTF	TGTGCCAGCAACACTGGAGGTGCTGGGGCCAACGTCCTGACTTTC
TRBJ2-1	TRBD1	TRBV11-2	NA	CASSLTGNNEQFF	TGTGCCAGCAGCTTGACAGGGAACAATGAGCAGTTCTTC
TRBJ2-1	NA	TRBV10-3	NA	CAISAGGGNEQFF	TGTGCCATCAGTGCCGGCGGAGGGAATGAGCAGTTCTTC
TRBJ2-1	TRBD2	TRBV10-3	NA	CAITESLAGVVGEQFF	TGTGCCATCACCGAATCGTTAGCGGGAGTCGTGGGTGAGCAGTTCTTC
TRBJ2-1	TRBD2	TRBV5-1	NA	CASSSGGNNEQFF	TGCGCCAGCAGCAGCGGGGGTAACAATGAGCAGTTCTTC
TRBJ2-1	TRBD2	TRBV27	NA	CASRTSGGAEQFF	TGTGCCAGCAGGACGAGCGGGGGGGCTGAGCAGTTCTTC
TRBJ2-5	TRBD2	TRBV7-9	NA	CASSPGGEWGQETQYF	TGTGCCAGCAGCCCCGGGGGGGAGTGGGGGCAAGAGACCCAGTACTTC
TRBJ1-1	NA	TRBV6-1	NA	CASSELAGRAFF	TGTGCCAGCAGTGAACTTGCAGGGAGGGCTTTCTTT
TRBJ2-3	TRBD2	TRBV15	NA	CATSREAGEGTDTQYF	TGTGCCACCAGCAGAGAAGCGGGAGAAGGCACAGATACGCAGTATTTT
TRBJ2-4	NA	TRBV6-4	NA	CASTPFFLAKNIQYF	TGTGCCAGCACCCCTTTTTTCCTAGCCAAAAACATTCAGTACTTC
TRBJ2-1	TRBD2	TRBV9	NA	CASSVALAGFLEQFF	TGTGCCAGCAGCGTAGCTCTAGCGGGATTTCTGGAGCAGTTCTTC
TRBJ2-2	NA	TRBV7-9	few	CASSSILSGELFF	TGTGCCAGCAGCTCCATACTGTCCGGGGAGCTGTTTTTT
TRBJ1-1	NA	TRBV4-1	NA	CASSLGQLNTEAFF	TGTGCCAGCAGCCTCGGACAGTTGAACACTGAAGCTTTCTTT
TRBJ2-2	NA	TRBV18	NA	CASSPDRDTGELFF	TGTGCCAGCTCACCTGACAGAGACACCGGGGAGCTGTTTTTT
TRBJ1-2	NA	TRBV30	NA	CAWSAGTGTKGSLYGYTF	TGTGCCTGGAGTGCAGGAACCGGGACAAAGGGGTCTCTCTATGGCTACACCTTC
TRBJ1-3	NA	TRBV25-1	NA	CASRTGGENTIYF	TGTGCCAGCAGGACGGGGGGGGAAAACACCATATATTTT
TRBJ2-7	NA	TRBV18	NA	CASSPARADYEQYF	TGTGCCAGCTCACCAGCCAGGGCCGACTACGAGCAGTACTTC
TRBJ2-7	NA	TRBV21-1	NA	CASSKAGGTYEQYF	TGTGCCAGCAGCAAAGCGGGGGGGACTTACGAGCAGTACTTC
TRBJ1-2	NA	TRBV6-5	NA	CASKDNFGYTF	TGTGCCAGCAAGGACAACTTTGGCTACACCTTC
TRBJ2-1	NA	TRBV9	NA	CASSVMLEGPYNEQFF	TGTGCCAGCAGCGTCATGTTGGAGGGCCCCTACAATGAGCAGTTCTTC
TRBJ2-3	NA	TRBV4-2	NA	CASSQGTETDTQYF	TGTGCCAGCAGCCAGGGGACTGAGACAGATACGCAGTATTTT
TRBJ1-1	TRBD1	TRBV5-1	NA	CASSLQTGMNTEAFF	TGCGCCAGCAGCCTCCAGACAGGGATGAACACTGAAGCTTTCTTT
TRBJ1-2	NA	TRBV5-1	NA	CASSLADSRGGYTF	TGCGCCAGCAGCTTGGCCGACAGCCGTGGTGGCTACACCTTC
TRBJ1-1	TRBD1	TRBV15	NA	CATSRGQGAFLNTEAFF	TGTGCCACCAGCAGGGGGCAGGGGGCCTTTCTGAACACTGAAGCTTTCTTT
TRBJ1-2	NA	TRBV4-2	NA	CASSQEPGVGSGHYGYTF	TGTGCCAGCAGCCAAGAACCGGGCGTCGGTTCAGGGCATTATGGCTACACCTTC
TRBJ2-5	NA	TRBV4-2	NA	CASSQEVWGVKTQYF	TGTGCCAGCAGCCAAGAAGTGTGGGGAGTTAAGACCCAGTACTTC
TRBJ1-5	TRBD1	TRBV10-2	once	CASSEAQGANQPQHF	TGCGCCAGCAGTGAAGCACAGGGGGCTAATCAGCCCCAGCATTTT
TRBJ2-1	TRBD2	TRBV11-2	once	CASSLIISGRAAEQFF	TGTGCCAGCAGCTTAATAATTAGCGGGAGGGCCGCTGAGCAGTTCTTC
TRBJ1-5	TRBD1	TRBV6-6	once	CASSPGTGFNQPQHF	TGTGCCAGCAGCCCCGGGACAGGGTTCAATCAGCCCCAGCATTTT
TRBJ1-1	TRBD1	TRBV11-3	NA	CATTGEPMNTEAFF	TGTGCCACCACAGGGGAACCGATGAACACTGAAGCTTTCTTT
TRBJ2-7	NA	TRBV11-3	few	CASSPDNYEQYF	TGTGCCAGCAGCCCGGACAACTACGAGCAGTACTTC